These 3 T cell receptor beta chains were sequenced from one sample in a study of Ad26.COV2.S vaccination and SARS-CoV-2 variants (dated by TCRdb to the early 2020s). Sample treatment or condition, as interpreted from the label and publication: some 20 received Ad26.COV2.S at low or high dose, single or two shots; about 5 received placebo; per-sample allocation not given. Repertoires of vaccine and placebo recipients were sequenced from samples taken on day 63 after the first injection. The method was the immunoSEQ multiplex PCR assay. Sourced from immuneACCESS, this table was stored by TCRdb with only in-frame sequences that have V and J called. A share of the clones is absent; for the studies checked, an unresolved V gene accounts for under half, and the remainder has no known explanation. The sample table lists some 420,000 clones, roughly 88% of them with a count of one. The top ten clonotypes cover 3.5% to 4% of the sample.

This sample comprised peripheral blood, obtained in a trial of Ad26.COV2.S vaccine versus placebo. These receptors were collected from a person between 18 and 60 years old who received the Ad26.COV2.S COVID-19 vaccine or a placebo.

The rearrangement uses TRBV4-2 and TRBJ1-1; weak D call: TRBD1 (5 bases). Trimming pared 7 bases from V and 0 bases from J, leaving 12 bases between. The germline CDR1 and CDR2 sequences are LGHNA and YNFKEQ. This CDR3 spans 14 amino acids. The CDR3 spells CASNRQGVNTEAFF. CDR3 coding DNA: TGTGCCAGCAATCGACAAGGGGTGAACACTGAAGCTTTCTTT.

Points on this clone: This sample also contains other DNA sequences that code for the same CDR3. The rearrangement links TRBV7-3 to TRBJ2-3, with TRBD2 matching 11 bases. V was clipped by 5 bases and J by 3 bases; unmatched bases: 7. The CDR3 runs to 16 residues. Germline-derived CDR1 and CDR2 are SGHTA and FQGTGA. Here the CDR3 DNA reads TGTGCCAGCAGCCTCCTAGCGGGGGGTTCAACAGATACGCAGTATTTT. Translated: CASSLLAGGSTDTQYF. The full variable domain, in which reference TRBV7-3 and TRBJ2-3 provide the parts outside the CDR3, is GAGVSQTPSNKVTEKGKYVELRCDPISGHTALYWYRQSLGQGPEFLIYFQGTGAADDSGLPNDRFFAVRPEGSVSTLKIQRTERGDSAVYLCASSLLAGGSTDTQYFGPGTRLTVL.

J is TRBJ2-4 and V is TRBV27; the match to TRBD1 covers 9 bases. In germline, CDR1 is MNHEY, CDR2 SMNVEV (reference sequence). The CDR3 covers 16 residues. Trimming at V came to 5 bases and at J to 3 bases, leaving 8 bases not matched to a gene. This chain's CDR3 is CASSPHQTGGKNIQYF. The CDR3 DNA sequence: TGTGCCAGCAGTCCTCACCAGACAGGGGGCAAAAACATTCAGTACTTC.